This TCR beta chain was sequenced in a study of cytomegalovirus exposure and HLA in healthy donors. Comments on this clone: Its antigen is currently unknown.

PCR used 60 Vbeta primers and 13 Jbeta primers. Study processing details: Later analysis identified tens of millions of unique TCR beta chains, roughly 11 million shared. Some clones are missing from TCRdb's copy, which holds only in-frame ones; the method was immunoSEQ multiplex PCR. V and J calls and clone size are those listed in that table; D and trimming were worked out from the DNA. The data hold 100,000 to 150,000 clones, with roughly three quarters observed a single time. Trimming took 0 bases from V and 1 from J, leaving 10 bases between them. The CDR3 is 16 residues long. Germline V gene sequence: CDR1 LGHNA, CDR2 YSLEER. Study-level findings and limits: Three of the chains that were CMV-associated were confirmed in vitro to be specific for CMV antigens. The investigators catalogued 180 or so TCR beta chains as cytomegalovirus-associated.

Sequenced sample: PBMCs. This TCR derives from a woman aged 25 to 39 in good health and CMV-seronegative. The chain combines TRBV4-3 with TRBJ2-1; the D gene is possibly TRBD2 (6 bases). CDR3 protein: CASSQDSGESYNEQFF. The DNA of the CDR3 is TGCGCCAGCAGCCAAGATAGCGGTGAATCCTACAATGAGCAGTTCTTC.